Described below is a single T cell receptor (beta chain) sequence and its context. The antigen this receptor binds is unknown. The sample holds no much larger clone one base away, and base qualities are not on file. The immunoSEQ Assay, a bias-controlled multiplex PCR, was used to amplify TCRbeta CDR3 regions from genomic DNA. As for the original processing: Nucleated cell counts per sample were estimated from amplification of reference gene primers within the assay. To quantify the absolute abundance of each unique TCRbeta CDR3 rearrangement, sequence reads were collapsed and filtered. For each sample, productive Simpson clonality was calculated by taking the square root of Simpson's diversity index across productive rearrangements. Entries here come from immuneACCESS through TCRdb and include only in-frame sequences with V and J called. Some clones fail to appear in such tables; in the studies checked, an unresolved V gene covers under half of the shortfall, and the cause of the remainder is unknown. V, J and clone size were drawn from that table, and D and trimming were deduced from the DNA. Here the sample has 100,000 or so clones; about nine tenths occur a single time. The ten most abundant clones make up 15% to 20% of the sample.

This sample is part of a study of blood T cell repertoires in COVID-19 (dated by TCRdb to the early 2020s). In terms of the full investigation: Collaborator samples came from the United States, Italy and Spain and covered acute and convalescent phases of COVID-19. The material from the prospective study consisted of cDNA or gDNA derived from T cells, B-cell-depleted T cells, or PBMCs. Subjects who had been exposed to COVID-19, were actively infected with it, or had recovered from it provided the deeply sampled blood TCRbeta repertoires that made up the dataset. The repertoires were released in a freely available public database meant as a resource for research on the immune response to SARS-CoV-2. Samples were obtained from the ongoing ImmuneRACE study (first 160 participants) and from about 1,300 subjects provided by 6 global collaborators. Sample metadata almost always included a de-identified subject ID, COVID-19 status, age in years and sex. Where HLA class I and class II types were available, the types were taken from metadata supplied by the sample provider, not from assay-based typing. Overall study outcomes, separate from this receptor: The quantity of clinical and demographic metadata differed by source and by participant and was supplied without curation.

The CDR3 numbers 14 residues from cysteine through phenylalanine. Solely the CDR3 DNA is kept, with 42 bases framed from the first base. The germline V gene supplies CDR1 SNHLY and CDR2 FYNNEI. V trim: 7 bases; J trim: 2 bases; unmatched bases: 5. The collaborating institutions used their own protocols to collect whole blood in K2EDTA tubes. For TCRbeta analysis, collaborators shipped samples as frozen whole blood, isolated PBMCs, or DNA extracted from either of those sample types. The rearranged segments are TRBV2 and TRBJ1-5; 7 junctional bases match TRBD1. Material for sequencing was peripheral blood. This TCR came from a man aged 45-65 years with acute or convalescent COVID-19. The DNA is as follows: TGTGCCAGCAACCCGACAGGGCGCAATCAGCCCCAGCATTTT. Translated, it reads CASNPTGRNQPQHF.